This T cell receptor beta chain was observed in a study of OX40 agonist ivuxolimab in advanced cancers. Study information: Six ivuxolimab dose levels, 0.01 to 10 mg/kg, were given intravenously every 2 weeks.

Sequencing was performed with immunoSEQ multiplex PCR; in TCRdb, only in-frame clones are kept and a portion is missing. Of 80,000 to 100,000 clones listed, around 85% are singletons. Study findings and constraints: In a subset of nonresponders, normalized T-cell clonal expansion was also low. At 0.1 to 3.0 mg/kg, clonal expansion of CD4+ and CD8+ blood T cells had occurred by week 6.

The V and J ends lost 2 bases and 6 bases, in that order; junction bases with no gene match: 1. Germline lookup yields CDR1 WSHSY and CDR2 SAAADI. CDR3 length: 14 amino acids. Enrollment shut out patients with autoimmune disease history or systemic immunosuppression. With regard to this clone: Its antigen remains unknown.

This specimen was CD4+ or CD8+ T cells sorted from blood, taken in a trial of the OX40 agonist ivuxolimab. The origin of this receptor is an adult with an advanced solid tumor such as melanoma, head and neck, liver or kidney cancer. This chain connects TRBV10-2 to TRBJ2-1, with TRBD1 matching over 10 bases. CDR3 sequence: CASSEGTGVNEQFF. The DNA of the CDR3 is TGCGCCAGCAGTGAGGGGACAGGGGTCAATGAGCAGTTCTTC.